A selection of T cell receptor beta chains follows, all from one sample in a study of blood T cell repertoires in COVID-19. Sequencing was performed with immunoSEQ multiplex PCR; in TCRdb, only in-frame clones are kept and a portion is missing. The sample carries tens of thousands of clones, roughly 87% recorded once. The sample was peripheral blood. These receptors were taken from a human donor with active COVID-19. The donor label of this sample is uncertain. The CDR3 runs from the conserved cysteine through the conserved F or W. A D gene is named only where the DNA matches it firmly. The listing skips clone size in some rows; elsewhere it reads once, few, many or a size class.

V gene	clone size	J gene	D gene	CDR3 protein	CDR3 DNA
TRBV19	.	TRBJ2-5	TRBD1	CASSTRTGQETQYF	TGTGCCAGTAGTACGCGGACAGGCCAAGAGACCCAGTACTTC
TRBV6-2/TRBV6-3	once	TRBJ1-1	.	CASSYSSGETYTEAFF	TGTGCCAGCAGTTACTCCTCAGGGGAAACTTACACTGAAGCTTTCTTT
TRBV7-2	.	TRBJ2-7	TRBD2	CASSLGGTSINYEQYF	TGTGCCAGCAGCTTAGGCGGGACTAGTATAAATTACGAGCAGTACTTC
TRBV18	.	TRBJ2-7	TRBD1	CASSTGVSSYEQYF	TGTGCCAGCTCAACAGGGGTCAGCTCCTACGAGCAGTACTTC
TRBV20-1	.	TRBJ2-3	TRBD1	CSADRGGTQYF	TGCAGTGCCGACAGGGGAGGTACGCAGTATTTT
TRBV18	.	TRBJ2-7	.	CASSPASARVYEQYF	TGTGCCAGCTCACCAGCGAGTGCCAGGGTATACGAGCAGTACTTC
TRBV6-5	.	TRBJ2-7	.	CASSFRQLYEQYF	TGTGCCAGCAGTTTCCGACAGCTCTACGAGCAGTACTTC
TRBV7-3	.	TRBJ2-4	.	CASSTELRAKNIQYF	TGTGCCAGCAGCACCGAACTACGTGCCAAAAACATTCAGTACTTC
TRBV4-2	.	TRBJ2-3	TRBD2	CASSQALAGGPDTDTQYF	TGTGCCAGCAGCCAAGCGCTAGCGGGGGGGCCTGACACAGATACGCAGTATTTT
TRBV3-1/TRBV3-2	.	TRBJ1-2	.	CASSQVQHYGYTF	TGTGCCAGCAGCCAAGTACAGCACTATGGCTACACCTTC
TRBV7-3	.	TRBJ1-2	TRBD1	CASSLSPGTGLGGYTF	TGTGCCAGCAGCCTTAGTCCCGGGACAGGGTTAGGGGGCTACACCTTC
TRBV15	.	TRBJ1-3	.	CATSRDPGPGNTIYF	TGTGCCACCAGCAGAGATCCAGGTCCTGGAAACACCATATATTTT
TRBV11-2	.	TRBJ2-7	TRBD2	CASSFSGVLRSSEQYF	TGTGCCAGCAGCTTTAGCGGGGTCCTAAGGTCCTCCGAGCAGTACTTC
TRBV9	.	TRBJ2-3	TRBD1	CASSARPDRGYTDTQYF	TGTGCCAGCAGCGCCCGACCGGACAGGGGATACACAGATACGCAGTATTTT
TRBV6-6	.	TRBJ2-1	TRBD2	CASTRLAGASYNEQFF	TGTGCCAGCACCAGACTAGCGGGGGCCTCCTACAATGAGCAGTTCTTC
TRBV5-4	.	TRBJ2-1	TRBD1	CASSSGQGTYNEQFF	TGTGCCAGCAGCTCCGGACAGGGTACATACAATGAGCAGTTCTTC